This TCR beta chain appears in the sequencing data of a study of blood T cell repertoires in COVID-19. Study-wide background: Both acute and convalescent COVID-19 samples were obtained from the United States, Italy and Spain.

Original processing methods: Amplification of reference gene primers provided the estimated nucleated cell counts. Measured with immunoSEQ multiplex PCR; TCRdb has only the in-frame clones, and not every one. V and J calls and clone size come straight from that table; D and trimming were deduced from the DNA. The sample includes nearly 350,000 clones, more than 85% seen only once; the top ten take roughly 1%. In terms of age and location, participants ranged from roughly 18 to 100 years and lived in around 22 US areas. The recovered donors of Cohort 3 showed two negative PCRs, clearance, or symptom resolution. The CDR3 has 14 residues. The germline V gene has CDR1 MNHEY and CDR2 SMNVEV (reference sequence). The V gene lost 3 bases and the J gene lost 2 bases, with 10 bases spanning the gap.

The receptor's source is a woman aged 30 to 39 who had recovered from COVID-19. The chain combines TRBV27 with TRBJ2-5; tentatively, D is TRBD1 (6 bases). The sample comprised PBMCs or T cells enriched from blood (not recorded which). The DNA for the CDR3 is TGTGCCAGCAGTTTGACAGGAAGACAAGAGACCCAGTACTTC. Translating gives CASSLTGRQETQYF.